Listed below are T cell receptor beta chains from one sample, sequenced in a study of T cell changes during pregnancy in multiple sclerosis. Libraries were prepared by immunoSEQ multiplex PCR; TCRdb keeps only in-frame clonotypes and omits some of them. The table records approximately 89,000 clones, 94% of them present only once. The specimen was peripheral blood, collected in the third trimester of pregnancy. The receptors were sampled from a female donor with multiple sclerosis, enrolled in a pregnancy study. CDR3s include the opening cysteine and the closing phenylalanine or tryptophan. A D gene is named only where the DNA matches it firmly. Expanded clones are given a class, and other clones once, few, many or no size at all.

. | . | TRBJ2-2 | TRBV14 | TGTGCCAGCAGCCAAAGGGACACTTACACCGGGGAGCTGTTTTTT | CASSQRDTYTGELFF
once | . | TRBJ2-7 | TRBV28 | TGTGCCAGCGCTACGTCGTTGTACGAGCAGTACTTC | CASATSLYEQYF
. | . | TRBJ2-1 | TRBV7-6 | TGTGCCAGCAGCTCATACGGGACTGCCCAGTTCTTC | CASSSYGTAQFF
. | . | TRBJ2-3 | TRBV13 | TGTGCCAGCAGCTTCCCCAGGACAGATACGCAGTATTTT | CASSFPRTDTQYF
once | . | TRBJ1-2 | TRBV10-2 | TGCGCCAGCAGGGGGGGGGACATAAATGCTAACTATGGCTACACCTTC | CASRGGDINANYGYTF
. | TRBD1 | TRBJ1-1 | TRBV28 | TGTGCCAGCAGTTCCAGGGGGCGCCCGAGAACTGAAGCTTTCTTT | CASSSRGRPRTEAFF
once | . | TRBJ2-2 | TRBV5-6 | TGTGCCAGCAGCGAGCCCTCTAGCGAATCGAACACCGGGGAGCTGTTTTTT | CASSEPSSESNTGELFF
. | . | TRBJ1-5 | TRBV14 | TGTGCCAGCAGCCAAGACCCAAATCAGCCCCAGCATTTT | CASSQDPNQPQHF
. | . | TRBJ2-5 | TRBV19 | TGTGCCAGCCGAGCGGACTACCAAGAGACCCAGTACTTC | CASRADYQETQYF
. | . | TRBJ2-7 | TRBV29-1 | TGCAGCGTTGAGGGTCAGCGCTACGAGCAGTACTTC | CSVEGQRYEQYF
. | . | TRBJ2-3 | TRBV7-8 | TGTGCCAGCAGCTTAACAGCAGATACGCAGTATTTT | CASSLTADTQYF
. | . | TRBJ1-1 | TRBV5-1 | TGCGCCAGCAGCCAGTACGGTCGGGGCACTGAAGCTTTCTTT | CASSQYGRGTEAFF
. | . | TRBJ2-1 | TRBV2 | TGTGCCAGCAGTTCCAGGGTAGAGCAGTTCTTC | CASSSRVEQFF
. | . | TRBJ1-4 | TRBV4-2 | TGTGCCAGCAGCGGGCTCGGGACAACTAATGAAAAACTGTTTTTT | CASSGLGTTNEKLFF
. | . | TRBJ2-7 | TRBV5-1 | TGCGCCAGCAGCCACAGGGCATCCTACGAGCAGTACTTC | CASSHRASYEQYF
once | . | TRBJ2-3 | TRBV5-6 | TGTGCCAGCAGCTTGGGACCCGACAGGTCTAGCACAGATACGCAGTATTTT | CASSLGPDRSSTDTQYF
. | TRBD2 | TRBJ2-2 | TRBV5-1 | TGCGCCAGCAGTCACCGGACTAGCGGCCCTACCGGGGGCACCGGGGAGCTGTTTTTT | CASSHRTSGPTGGTGELFF
. | TRBD1 | TRBJ1-2 | TRBV2 | TGTGCCAGCTGGACCGGACAGGGGAAAGATGGCTACACCTTC | CASWTGQGKDGYTF
. | . | TRBJ2-1 | TRBV11-1 | TGTGCCAGCAGCTTAGCTCTGAGGGGGAGCTCCTACAATGAGCAGTTCTTC | CASSLALRGSSYNEQFF
. | . | TRBJ1-5 | TRBV19 | TGTGCCAGTAGTCTTATTGGGCTTAGCAATCAGCCCCAGCATTTT | CASSLIGLSNQPQHF
. | TRBD2 | TRBJ2-7 | TRBV7-9 | TGTGCCAGCAGCTCAACTAGCGGGAGTGTCTGCGAGCAGTACTTC | CASSSTSGSVCEQYF
. | TRBD1 | TRBJ2-1 | TRBV4-2 | TGTGCCAGCAGCCAAGAAGGGGGGACAGGTGGTTCTGAGCAGTTCTTC | CASSQEGGTGGSEQFF
. | . | TRBJ1-2 | TRBV4-1 | TGCGCCAGCAGCCGCCTATGGGGGGGACCGGATGGCTACACCTTC | CASSRLWGGPDGYTF
. | TRBD1 | TRBJ2-1 | TRBV27 | TGTGCCAGCAGCCGTTTACAGGGGAGCAATGAGCAGTTCTTC | CASSRLQGSNEQFF
once | TRBD1 | TRBJ2-5 | TRBV5-4 | TGTGCCAGCAGCTTGGTCAGGGGGCAAGAGACCCAGTACTTC | CASSLVRGQETQYF
. | TRBD1 | TRBJ2-1 | TRBV20-1 | TGCAGTGTCCGGGACAGCAATGAGCAGTTCTTC | CSVRDSNEQFF
. | TRBD2 | TRBJ2-3 | TRBV4-2 | TGTGCCAGCAGCATAGGAACTAGCGGGAGGGCCTCAGATACGCAGTATTTT | CASSIGTSGRASDTQYF
. | . | TRBJ2-1 | TRBV30 | TGTGCCTGGAGGATCGGACAGTCGTCCTACAATGAGCAGTTCTTC | CAWRIGQSSYNEQFF
. | . | TRBJ2-7 | TRBV5-1 | TGCGCCAGCAGCCCCGGCGGACACACTGCCTACGAGCAGTACTTC | CASSPGGHTAYEQYF
few | . | TRBJ1-1 | TRBV7-9 | TGTGCCAGCAGCTCTATTGATAACCTACCCACTGAAGCTTTCTTT | CASSSIDNLPTEAFF
. | TRBD1 | TRBJ2-7 | TRBV30 | TGTGCCTGGAGCGGACAGGGCTACGAGCAGTACTTC | CAWSGQGYEQYF
. | . | TRBJ1-5 | TRBV27 | TGTGCCAGCACCTCGTGGGGGCAGGGAGACTACAATCAGCCCCAGCATTTT | CASTSWGQGDYNQPQHF
. | TRBD2 | TRBJ2-5 | TRBV5-1 | TGCGCCAGCAGCCCGGAGGGACTAGCGGGAGGGCCGTCTTGGGAGACCCAGTACTTC | CASSPEGLAGGPSWETQYF
. | . | TRBJ2-1 | TRBV7-9 | TGTGCCTGGATCTCCAGTCTAGCGAAGACCTACAATGAGCAGTTCTTC | CAWISSLAKTYNEQFF
. | TRBD2 | TRBJ2-1 | TRBV7-9 | TGTGCCAGCAGCTTACTAGCGGTTGAGCAGTTCTTC | CASSLLAVEQFF
. | TRBD1 | TRBJ1-2 | TRBV27 | TGTGCCAGCAGTCCACAGGGGACCTATGGCTACACCTTC | CASSPQGTYGYTF
. | . | TRBJ1-1 | TRBV6-1 | TGTGCCAGCAGTGACCCAGGGATGGACACTGAAGCTTTCTTT | CASSDPGMDTEAFF
. | TRBD1 | TRBJ1-2 | TRBV19 | TGTGCCAGTAGTCGGCGACAGGGAGCCGACTATGGCTACACCTTC | CASSRRQGADYGYTF
. | . | TRBJ1-5 | TRBV27 | TGTGCCAGCAGTTTAAACCAGTTTCAGCCCCAGCATTTT | CASSLNQFQPQHF
. | . | TRBJ2-3 | TRBV18 | TGTGCCAGCTTGACTACAGATACGCAGTATTTT | CASLTTDTQYF
. | . | TRBJ2-5 | TRBV7-7 | TGTGCCAGCAGCTCATCTGGAGGTATCGAGACCCAGTACTTC | CASSSSGGIETQYF
once | TRBD2 | TRBJ2-3 | TRBV5-6 | TGTGCCAGCAGCCCCGGACTAGCATTGGCAGATACGCAGTATTTT | CASSPGLALADTQYF
. | . | TRBJ1-1 | TRBV11-2 | TGTGCCAGCAGCTTAGATCTTATCTACGGGAGAAGAGAGATGAACACTGAAGCTTTCTTT | CASSLDLIYGRREMNTEAFF
. | . | TRBJ1-1 | TRBV5-1 | TGCGCCAGCAGCCGAGGAGGGTGGAACACTGAAGCTTTCTTT | CASSRGGWNTEAFF
. | . | TRBJ2-3 | TRBV27 | TGTGCCAGCAGTTTATACGGCGGAGCGGGTGGCACAGATACGCAGTATTTT | CASSLYGGAGGTDTQYF
. | . | TRBJ2-3 | TRBV27 | TGTGCCACCTCCCCTACTAGCTCCCCCACAGATACGCAGTATTTT | CATSPTSSPTDTQYF
. | TRBD2 | TRBJ2-5 | TRBV6-5 | TGTGCCAGCAGTTACTCACTAGCGACGTTTGTAAAGACCCAGTACTTC | CASSYSLATFVKTQYF
. | . | TRBJ2-7 | TRBV20-1 | TGCAGTGCGGACTCAACGGGCGAGCAGTACTTC | CSADSTGEQYF